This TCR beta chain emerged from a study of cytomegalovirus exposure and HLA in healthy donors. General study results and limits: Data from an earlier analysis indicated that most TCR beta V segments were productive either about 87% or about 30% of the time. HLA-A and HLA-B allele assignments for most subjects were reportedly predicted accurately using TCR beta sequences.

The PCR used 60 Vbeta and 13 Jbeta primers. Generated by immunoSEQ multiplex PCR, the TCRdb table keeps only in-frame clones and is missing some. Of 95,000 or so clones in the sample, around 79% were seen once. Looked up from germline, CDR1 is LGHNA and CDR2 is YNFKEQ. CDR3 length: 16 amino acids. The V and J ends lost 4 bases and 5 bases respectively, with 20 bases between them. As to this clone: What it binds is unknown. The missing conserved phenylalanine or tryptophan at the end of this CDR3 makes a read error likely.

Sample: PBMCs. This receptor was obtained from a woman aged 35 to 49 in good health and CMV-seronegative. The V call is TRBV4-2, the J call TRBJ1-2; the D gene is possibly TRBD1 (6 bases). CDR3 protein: CASSPTTYRVTYGYTV. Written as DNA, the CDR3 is TGTGCCAGCAGCCCGACCACATACAGGGTAACTTATGGCTACACCGTC.